A single sample is the source of the 24 T cell receptor beta chains below, sequenced in a study of blood T cell repertoires in COVID-19. The assay was immunoSEQ multiplex PCR, and TCRdb's table has in-frame clones only and misses some. The table includes around 20,000 clones, around 85% detected once. Sequencing was carried out using peripheral blood. The receptors were gathered from a man at least 80 years old with acute or convalescent COVID-19.

The V call is TRBV9, the J call TRBJ1-2; possible D gene TRBD1, 6 bases. The V end lost 4 bases, the J end lost 9 bases, and 13 bases lay between the germline ends. Per the germline V gene, CDR1 is SGDLS and CDR2 is YYNGEE. This CDR3 is built from 12 residues. CDR3: CASSREGVSYTF. The CDR3 DNA is TGTGCCAGCAGCCGGGAGGGGGTTAGCTACACCTTC.

The chain recombines TRBV7-2 with TRBJ2-7; 10 bases line up with TRBD1. This CDR3 is built from 17 residues. The V gene end was trimmed by 3 bases and the J gene end by 1 base; junction bases not matched to a gene: 9. Per the germline V gene, CDR1 is SGHTA and CDR2 is FQGNSA. The CDR3 region has the DNA TGTGCCAGCAGCTTGGGGTTACCGGGACAGGGGTCCTACGAGCAGTACTTC. Protein sequence: CASSLGLPGQGSYEQYF.

The gene calls are TRBV5-1 and TRBJ2-5; 7 positions match TRBD1. The V gene end was trimmed by 4 bases and the J gene end by 1 base; junction bases not matched to a gene: 7. The germline gives CDR1 SGHRS, CDR2 YFSETQ. There are 15 residues in the CDR3. The CDR3: CASSLMGQIQETQYF. The CDR3 nucleotides read TGCGCCAGCAGCCTAATGGGACAGATCCAAGAGACCCAGTACTTC.

This clone was detected once. The CDR3 sequence is CASSLAGTGRGEQYF. The CDR3 coding sequence is TGTGCCAGCAGTCTGGCCGGGACAGGGAGGGGCGAGCAGTACTTC. This sequence joins TRBV27 and TRBJ2-7; TRBD1 aligns across 9 bases. This CDR3 comprises 15 residues. Germline lookup yields CDR1 MNHEY and CDR2 SMNVEV (reference sequence). Trimming took 5 bases from V and 6 from J; bases not matched to a gene: 11.

The chain couples TRBV9 to TRBJ1-1, with D maybe TRBD1 (6 bases). The CDR3 consists of 14 residues. V was shortened by 1 base and J by 6 bases, with 13 bases between the two germline ends. In germline, CDR1 is SGDLS, CDR2 YYNGEE. CDR3 sequence reads: CASSVQGITSEAFF. CDR3 sequence (DNA): TGTGCCAGCAGCGTACAGGGGATTACTTCTGAAGCTTTCTTT.

The rearrangement joins TRBV7-3 to TRBJ2-2; weak D call: TRBD2 (6 bases). The CDR3 is 16 amino acids. Trimming removed 5 bases from V and 1 base from J, with 14 bases in between. Germline CDR1 SGHTA, CDR2 FQGTGA. CDR3 sequence (DNA): TGTGCCAGCAGCATCGGGACTTCCCAGAACACCGGGGAGCTGTTTTTT. It encodes CASSIGTSQNTGELFF.

This clone was seen a handful of times. DNA for the CDR3: TGTGCCAGCAGCCATGCAGGACTGCCCCAGCATTTT. Protein product: CASSHAGLPQHF. The chain couples TRBV3-1 (or the pseudogene TRBV3-2) to TRBJ1-5, with D uncertain. This CDR3 contains 12 residues. From germline, CDR1 is LGHDT and CDR2 YNNKEL (reference sequence). With 3 bases removed from V and 9 bases from J, the gap between germline ends came to 9 bases.

The chain combines TRBV19 with TRBJ1-4, with 11 bases identical to TRBD1. The CDR3 is 14 amino acids. The V and J ends lost 8 bases and 10 bases, in that order; junction bases with no gene match: 9. From germline, CDR1 is LNHDA and CDR2 SQIVND (reference sequence). The CDR3 nucleotides are TGTGCCAGTTTTTCCCGGGACAGGGGGACAAAACTGTTTTTT. Translation gives CASFSRDRGTKLFF.

This clone occurred once. The gene calls are TRBV7-7 and TRBJ1-2; D remains ambiguous. Per germline, CDR1 SSHAT and CDR2 FNYEAQ (reference sequence). Between the trimmed V and J ends, which lost 3 bases and 1 base, there was a span of 6 bases. CDR3 size: 13 residues. CDR3 region: CASSFQINYGYTF. As DNA, the CDR3 is TGTGCCAGCAGCTTTCAGATTAACTATGGCTACACCTTC.

This clone was counted a single time. CDR3 protein: CASLGTENTGELFF. The DNA for the CDR3 is TGTGCCAGTCTCGGGACAGAGAACACCGGGGAGCTGTTTTTT. V gene TRBV11-2 combines with J gene TRBJ2-2; 7 bases map to TRBD1. The CDR3 runs 14 residues. J lost 1 base, V lost 9 bases, and 5 bases had no gene match. The V gene's germline CDR1 is SGHAT and CDR2 FQNNGV. The whole variable domain, remainder taken from reference TRBV11-2 and TRBJ2-2, is EAGVAQSPRYKIIEKRQSVAFWCNPISGHATLYWYQQILGQGPKLLIQFQNNGVVDDSQLPKDRFSAERLKGVDSTLKIQPAKLEDSAVYLCASLGTENTGELFFGEGSRLTVL.

The rearrangement links TRBV10-3 to TRBJ1-4; D unclear. The CDR3 length is 13 residues. The V end was cut by 0 bases, the J end by 9 bases, with 8 bases between. Germline CDR1 ENHRY, CDR2 SYGVKD. In DNA form, the CDR3 reads TGTGCCATCAGTGAGTCGCAGACACAAAAACTGTTTTTT. Encoded protein: CAISESQTQKLFF.

The CDR3 nucleotides read TGCGCCAGCAGCCCCTGGACAGGGGGGGATCAGCCCCAGCATTTT. It translates to CASSPWTGGDQPQHF. The rearrangement links TRBV5-1 to TRBJ1-5; 10 bases are a match to TRBD1. J was trimmed by 5 bases and V by 4 bases; bases with no gene match: 6. Per germline, CDR1 SGHRS and CDR2 YFSETQ. The CDR3 length is 15 residues.

The chain has TRBV2 and TRBJ2-7; 10 positions agree with TRBD1. The CDR3 totals 14 residues. Germline V gene data show CDR1 as SNHLY and CDR2 as FYNNEI. Trimming at V came to 4 bases and at J to 4 bases, leaving 4 bases not matched to a gene. CDR3 sequence (DNA): TGTGCCAGCAGTGGACTGGACAGGGGGTACGAGCAGTACTTC. Amino acid sequence: CASSGLDRGYEQYF.

The chain is built from TRBV11-2 and TRBJ1-2; maybe TRBD1 (5 bases). V was clipped by 3 bases and J by 3 bases, with 8 bases between them. Germline values: CDR1 SGHAT, CDR2 FQNNGV. The CDR3 sequence is 13 residues long. This CDR3 reads CASSFTQDYGYTF. DNA of the CDR3: TGTGCCAGCAGCTTTACACAGGACTATGGCTACACCTTC.

V and J are TRBV18 and TRBJ1-1; tentatively, D is TRBD1 (5 bases). CDR3 size: 14 residues. From germline, CDR1 is KGHSH and CDR2 LQKENI. Between the trimmed V and J ends, which lost 3 bases and 2 bases, there was a span of 10 bases. In nucleotides, the CDR3 is TGTGCCAGCTCACCGGGGGGTCCTAACACTGAAGCTTTCTTT. This encodes CASSPGGPNTEAFF.

The DNA of the CDR3 is TGTGCCAGCGTCACTAGCGGGGTCCTGAACGAGCAGTACTTC. As protein: CASVTSGVLNEQYF. The chain is built from TRBV7-9 and TRBJ2-7, with 10 positions matching TRBD2. The CDR3 is 14 amino acids. J was trimmed by 5 bases and V by 8 bases; bases with no gene match: 9. The germline gives CDR1 SEHNR, CDR2 FQNEAQ (reference sequence).

This clone has just one count. The chain employs TRBV7-3 and TRBJ1-1; no clear D. CDR1 is SGHTA, CDR2 FQGTGA, per germline. The CDR3 totals 13 residues. V lost 5 bases and J lost 4, with 11 bases in between. CDR3 sequence: CASSRTRGTEAFF. CDR3 DNA: TGTGCCAGCAGCCGGACCCGGGGCACTGAAGCTTTCTTT.

The gene calls are TRBV30 and TRBJ1-4; D is perhaps TRBD1 (5 bases). The germline V gene has CDR1 GTSNPN and CDR2 SVGIG (reference sequence). The CDR3 runs to 14 residues. V was cut by 2 bases and J by 3 bases, with 10 bases left in between. DNA for the CDR3: TGTGCCTGGAGTTGGAGGGGCCCTAATGAAAAACTGTTTTTT. This codes for CAWSWRGPNEKLFF.

The V call is TRBV6-5, the J call TRBJ1-6; no clear D. Germline V CDR1 and CDR2: MNHEY, SVGAGI. The CDR3 loop spans 14 amino acids. V lost 10 bases and J 7 bases, leaving 17 bases between the germline ends. CDR3 coding DNA: TGTGCCACAGAAGCTAGAGCTGGGAATTCACCCCTCCACTTT. Amino acids: CATEARAGNSPLHF.

V usage is TRBV10-3 and J usage is TRBJ1-2; D uncertain. This CDR3 is built from 14 residues. Trimming stripped 2 bases from V and 2 bases from J, with 9 bases between. The germline gives CDR1 ENHRY, CDR2 SYGVKD. The DNA of the CDR3 is TGTGCCATCAGTGAGCCAACTAGGAACTATGGCTACACCTTC. Translation: CAISEPTRNYGYTF.

The chain carries TRBV29-1 and TRBJ2-7; possibly TRBD2 for D (6 bases). The CDR3 covers 13 residues. Germline V gives CDR1 SQVTM, CDR2 ANQGSEA. V was cut by 5 bases and J by 2 bases, with 13 bases left in between. This CDR3 reads CSVRAGNTYEQYF. The CDR3 DNA is TGCAGCGTTCGGGCGGGGAACACCTACGAGCAGTACTTC.

The V and J genes are TRBV4-2 and TRBJ2-1; 11 nucleotides line up with TRBD2. V gave up 2 bases and J gave up 2 bases; unmatched junction bases: 8. Germline values: CDR1 LGHNA, CDR2 YNFKEQ. CDR3 size: 18 residues. As DNA, the CDR3 is TGTGCCAGCAGCCAACTAGCGGGGGGCCCCCGGCCCTACAATGAGCAGTTCTTC. Its translation: CASSQLAGGPRPYNEQFF.

In this sample, this clone turned up once. The chain combines TRBV29-1 with TRBJ2-4; TRBD1 agrees at 7 bases. The CDR3 covers 11 residues. Trimming cost V 8 bases and J 7 bases; bases outside gene matches: 5. Germline V lookup: CDR1 SQVTM, CDR2 ANQGSEA. The CDR3 spells CSQLQGNIQYF. Written as DNA, the CDR3 is TGCAGCCAACTACAGGGGAACATTCAGTACTTC. The variable domain in full, completed from reference TRBV29-1 and TRBJ2-4, reads SAVISQKPSRDICQRGTSLTIQCQVDSQVTMMFWYRQQPGQSLTLIATANQGSEATYESGFVIDKFPISRPNLTFSTLTVSNMSPEDSSIYLCSQLQGNIQYFGAGTRLSVL.

DNA of the CDR3: TGTGCCAGCAGCTTAGTCCCATTGAACACCGGGGAGCTGTTTTTT. Translating it yields CASSLVPLNTGELFF. J is TRBJ2-2 and V is TRBV7-3; D is unresolved. Germline V lookup: CDR1 SGHTA, CDR2 FQGTGA. V lost 2 bases and J lost 1, with 8 bases in between. This CDR3 comprises 15 residues.